These 22 T cell receptor beta chains originate from one sample sequenced in a study of identical twins. TCRdb used MiXCR to reprocess the 5' RACE reads, holding one entry per CDR3 protein. This repertoire shows 350,000 or so distinct CDR3 sequences, approximately 13% found once; its top ten account for more than 6%. These data also formed part of another study, on yellow fever vaccine responses in identical twins.

Sample: CD8+ T cells sorted from blood. These receptors were obtained from a woman in her late teens or twenties in good health.

The rearrangement uses TRBV5-1 and TRBJ2-7, with D perhaps being TRBD1 or TRBD2 (5 bases each). The CDR3 runs 14 residues. Germline loops: CDR1 SGHRS, CDR2 YFSETQ. The germline V and J ends were trimmed by 0 bases and 3 bases, with 10 bases remaining between them. Written as DNA, the CDR3 is TGCGCCAGCAGCTTGGGAGTGGGGGACTACGAGCAGTACTTC. It is translated as CASSLGVGDYEQYF.

The chain joins TRBV5-8 to TRBJ1-6; the D is unclear. Germline assignment: CDR1 SGHTS and CDR2 YDEGEE. This CDR3 region has 14 residues. The germline V and J ends were trimmed by 3 bases and 5 bases, with 9 bases remaining between them. The CDR3 coding sequence is TGTGCCAGCAGCTCGGACCATAATAATTCACCCCTCCACTTT. The encoded protein is CASSSDHNNSPLHF.

This chain links TRBV16 with TRBJ2-7; no firm D call. The CDR3 is made up of 14 amino acids. Germline lookup yields CDR1 KGHSY and CDR2 FQNENV. Trimming stripped 0 bases from V and 3 bases from J, with 9 bases between. The CDR3 loop is CASSQSPLGYEQYF. In DNA, the CDR3 is TGTGCCAGCAGCCAATCCCCCCTAGGCTACGAGCAGTACTTC. Together with reference TRBV16 and TRBJ2-7, the CDR3 gives the full variable domain: GEEVAQTPKHLVRGEGQKAKLYCAPIKGHSYVFWYQQVLKNEFKFLISFQNENVFDETGMPKERFSAKCLPNSPCSLEIQATKLEDSAVYFCASSQSPLGYEQYFGPGTRLTVT.

The V and J genes are TRBV6-1 and TRBJ2-2; 11 nucleotides align to TRBD2. Germline CDR1 and CDR2: MNHNS and SASEGT. Unmatched junction bases numbered 6, after V lost 10 bases and J lost 2 bases. The CDR3 has 15 residues. The CDR3 loop reads CATRGLAVNTGELFF. CDR3 nucleotides: TGTGCCACAAGGGGACTAGCGGTAAACACCGGGGAGCTGTTTTTT.

This clonotype was seen more than once but under ten times. The rearrangement uses TRBV15 and TRBJ1-1; possibly TRBD1 for D (5 bases). Germline V gene lookup returns CDR1 LNHNV and CDR2 YYDKDF (reference sequence). V lost 0 bases to trimming and J lost 3 bases, with 11 bases between them. The CDR3 length is 15 residues. In nucleotides, the CDR3 is TGTGCCACCAGCAGAGATCGGGGCAGTCACACTGAAGCTTTCTTT. This gives the protein CATSRDRGSHTEAFF.

The table lists this clonotype with a few counts. This sequence joins TRBV12-3 or TRBV12-4 and TRBJ1-5; D unclear. There are 13 residues in the CDR3. V shed 0 bases and J shed 7 bases, with 7 bases lying between them. For the CDR3, the DNA is TGTGCCAGCAGTTTAGCTCCCCGACAGCCCCAGCATTTT. It encodes CASSLAPRQPQHF.

Ten or more counts support this clonotype. The V call is TRBV20-1, the J call TRBJ2-7; either TRBD1 or TRBD2 may fit D (5 bases each). The V and J ends lost 4 bases and 3 bases respectively, with 22 bases between them. The CDR3 has 16 amino acids. The germline V gene encodes CDR1 DFQATT and CDR2 SNEGSKA (reference sequence). The CDR3 spells CSAKGGQWTGIYEQYF. In DNA form, the CDR3 reads TGCAGTGCTAAAGGCGGACAATGGACTGGCATCTACGAGCAGTACTTC.

CDR3 region: CASRKDLNQPQHF. The CDR3 DNA sequence: TGTGCCAGCAGGAAGGACCTCAATCAGCCCCAGCATTTT. The rearrangement uses TRBV5-5 and TRBJ1-5; D unclear. In germline, CDR1 is SGHKS, CDR2 YYEKEE (reference sequence). The V end was cut by 5 bases, the J end by 3 bases, with 9 bases between. The CDR3 has 13 residues.

The CDR3 is CSAIAQGTYEQYF. The CDR3, as DNA: TGCAGCGCAATTGCTCAGGGTACCTACGAGCAGTACTTC. V usage is TRBV29-1 and J usage is TRBJ2-7; TRBD1 is a possible D gene (5 bases). Trimming removed 7 bases at V and 2 bases at J, with 15 bases between. CDR3 length equals 13 residues. Germline V gene sequence: CDR1 SQVTM, CDR2 ANQGSEA.

The chain uses TRBV5-1 and TRBJ1-2; D unclear. The germline V and J ends were trimmed by 0 bases and 1 base, with 7 bases remaining between them. Per the germline V gene, CDR1 is SGHRS and CDR2 is YFSETQ. The CDR3 extends over 14 amino acids. CDR3 bases: TGCGCCAGCAGCTTGGCCCCAGTTAACTATGGCTACACCTTC. This sequence encodes CASSLAPVNYGYTF.

This clonotype was observed at least ten times. The chain joins TRBV7-6 to TRBJ2-5, with 7 positions matching TRBD2. V was pared by 5 bases and J by 4 bases, with 7 bases of the junction left unmatched. The CDR3 has 14 amino acids. In germline, CDR1 is SGHVS, CDR2 FNYEAQ. The CDR3 sequence is CASSLGGGGETQYF. The CDR3 DNA sequence: TGTGCCAGCAGCCTGGGGGGGGGAGGAGAGACCCAGTACTTC.

This clonotype was counted ten times or more. This sequence joins TRBV12-3 or TRBV12-4 and TRBJ1-2; D remains unclear. Trimming cost V 3 bases and J 10 bases, with 9 bases left between them. The CDR3 loop spans 11 amino acids. The CDR3 loop reads CASSFARFYTF. As DNA, the CDR3 is TGTGCCAGCAGTTTTGCCCGGTTCTACACCTTC.

The chain employs TRBV11-3 and TRBJ2-3; 9 nucleotides agree with TRBD2. Germline lookup yields CDR1 SGHNT and CDR2 YENEEA. The CDR3 loop spans 15 amino acids. V lost 7 bases to trimming and J lost 7 bases; unmatched junction nucleotides: 12. The CDR3 coding sequence is TGTGCCAGCAACAAAGCGGGGGGCCCGTTACATACGCAGTATTTT. Encoded protein: CASNKAGGPLHTQYF.

This clonotype was counted only a few times. This chain joins TRBV28 and TRBJ1-1; D remains ambiguous. This CDR3 region has 14 residues. Trimming left V 3 bases short and J 1 base short, with 9 bases between. Germline V CDR1 and CDR2: MDHEN, SYDVKM. The CDR3 region has the DNA TGTGCCAGCAGTTTTCCCGGTGGGAACACTGAAGCTTTCTTT. Protein product: CASSFPGGNTEAFF.

The chain links TRBV20-1 to TRBJ2-5, with 7 bases fitting TRBD2. The ends lost 6 bases at V and 4 bases at J; junction bases unmatched: 20. CDR1 and CDR2 (germline): DFQATT, SNEGSKA (reference sequence). The CDR3 runs to 17 residues. CDR3 sequence (DNA): TGCAGTGCCTCAGGGTACCCCTCGGCGGGAGATGTAGAGACCCAGTACTTC. It yields the protein CSASGYPSAGDVETQYF.

This clonotype was seen repeatedly, ten times or more. The chain has TRBV5-1 and TRBJ2-1; D gene uncertain. The CDR3 is 15 amino acids. The V and J ends lost 0 bases and 4 bases respectively, with 11 bases between them. Germline values: CDR1 SGHRS, CDR2 YFSETQ. CDR3 in DNA: TGCGCCAGCAGCTTGGTCCACAGAAGATACAATGAGCAGTTCTTC. Its translation is CASSLVHRRYNEQFF.

The CDR3 here is CASSSPLIRLAGGLWYEQFF. Written as DNA, the CDR3 is TGTGCCAGCAGCTCCCCCCTAATAAGACTAGCGGGGGGGCTTTGGTATGAGCAGTTCTTC. J is TRBJ2-1 and V is TRBV11-2; 14 nucleotides agree with TRBD2. The length of the CDR3 is 20 residues. CDR1 is SGHAT and CDR2 is FQNNGV in the germline V gene. Germline trimming cut 4 bases from V and 8 bases from J; bases unmatched to any gene: 19.

J is TRBJ2-7 and V is TRBV28, with D maybe TRBD2 (5 bases). V was cut by 2 bases and J by 7 bases, with 15 bases left in between. In germline, CDR1 is MDHEN, CDR2 SYDVKM. There are 14 residues in the CDR3. This CDR3 reads CASSLALGSGEQYV. CDR3 nucleotide sequence: TGTGCCAGCAGTTTAGCGTTGGGTTCGGGGGAGCAGTACGTC.

The rearrangement uses TRBV27 and TRBJ1-4, with TRBD1 matching 9 bases. Losses at the gene ends were 6 bases for V and 8 bases for J; bases not matched to a gene: 7. The CDR3 extends over 14 amino acids. Germline CDR1 is MNHEY and CDR2 is SMNVEV (reference sequence). The CDR3 region has the DNA TGTGCCAGCAGCCGGACAGGGGCTCAGGAAAAACTGTTTTTT. This gives the protein CASSRTGAQEKLFF.

Concerning this clonotype itself: The junction shows a germline mismatch at one end, possibly a read error. The rearrangement links TRBV3-1 to TRBJ1-1; no clear D. CDR3 length: 14 residues. CDR1 is LGHDT and CDR2 is YNNKEL in the germline V gene (reference sequence). Written as DNA, the CDR3 is TGTGCCAGCAGCCAATTTCTGGGGAACTCTGAAGCTTTCTTT. Translated: CASSQFLGNSEAFF.

A few counts support this clonotype. V and J are TRBV5-6 and TRBJ2-3; perhaps TRBD2 as D (6 bases). This CDR3 is 15 amino acids long. V lost 1 base and J 4 bases, leaving 13 bases between the germline ends. In germline, CDR1 is SGHDT, CDR2 YYEEEE. In nucleotides, the CDR3 is TGTGCCAGCAGCTTGAGCGGGCCCGGCCCAGATACGCAGTATTTT. Protein product: CASSLSGPGPDTQYF.

The rearrangement uses TRBV9 and TRBJ2-7; perhaps TRBD1 as D (7 bases). The CDR3 has 16 residues. The germline gives CDR1 SGDLS, CDR2 YYNGEE. V was cut by 0 bases and J by 5 bases, with 18 bases left in between. CDR3 nucleotide sequence: TGTGCCAGCAGCGTAGAAGGGGGCGCCCCGGGAGACGAGCAGTACTTC. It codes for CASSVEGGAPGDEQYF. The full variable domain, rest sourced from reference TRBV9 and TRBJ2-7, is DSGVTQTPKHLITATGQRVTLRCSPRSGDLSVYWYQQSLDQGLQFLIQYYNGEERAKGNILERFSAQQFPDLHSELNLSSLELGDSALYFCASSVEGGAPGDEQYFGPGTRLTVT.